This T cell receptor beta chain was observed in a study of T-cell reconstitution after alpha-beta-depleted transplantation in children. Whole-study findings and limits: Fresh T-cell production supplied most of the T-cell counts and diversity seen one year after transplant. Expanded clones from the graft, numbering several hundred, reportedly supplied alpha-beta T cells about two months after transplant. Diversity of TCRbeta at day 60 was high in some patients, arising from surviving recipient T cells and thymic progenitors.

During its preparation, the TCRbeta library received unique molecular identifiers. MiXCR was run by TCRdb on the PCR reads, yielding one entry per CDR3 protein. The sample consists of around 580,000 distinct CDR3 sequences, 25% to 30% of them appearing once. Germline-derived CDR1 and CDR2 are SGHDT and YYEEEE. V was shortened by 2 bases and J by 6 bases, with 15 bases between the two germline ends. CDR3 length: 14 residues. This clonotype was seen more than once but under ten times. As yet, its antigen is unknown. V is TRBV5-6 and J is TRBJ2-7, with a possible D match to TRBD2 (6 bases). Sample: PBMCs, taken before TCRalphabeta/CD19-depleted stem cell transplant. The TCR was taken from a boy under two years old with Wiskott-Aldrich syndrome, due to receive a stem cell transplant. The CDR3 spells CASSLSGRGFEQYF. The CDR3 nucleotides are TGTGCCAGCAGCTTATCGGGGCGGGGTTTCGAGCAGTACTTC.